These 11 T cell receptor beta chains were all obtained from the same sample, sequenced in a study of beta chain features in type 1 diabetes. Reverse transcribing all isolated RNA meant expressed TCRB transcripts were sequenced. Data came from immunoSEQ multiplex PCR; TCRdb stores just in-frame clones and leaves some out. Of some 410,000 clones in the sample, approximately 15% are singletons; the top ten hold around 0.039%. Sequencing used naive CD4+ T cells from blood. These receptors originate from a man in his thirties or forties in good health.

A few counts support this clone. CDR3 nucleotides: TGTGCAAGTCGCTTATTTCCAGCCCTAGGAGCAGATACGCAGTATTTT. Its translation is CASRLFPALGADTQYF. This chain uses TRBV12-2 with TRBJ2-3; TRBD2 reflects the table's D call only, with no check against the DNA. TRBV12-2 is a listed pseudogene. The CDR3 is 16 residues long.

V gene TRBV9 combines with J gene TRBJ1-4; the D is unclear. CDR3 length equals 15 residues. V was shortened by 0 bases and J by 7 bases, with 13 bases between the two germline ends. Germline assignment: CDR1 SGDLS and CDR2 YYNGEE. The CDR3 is CASSVVAGFGEKLFF. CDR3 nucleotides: TGTGCCAGCAGCGTAGTCGCGGGGTTTGGTGAAAAACTGTTTTTT.

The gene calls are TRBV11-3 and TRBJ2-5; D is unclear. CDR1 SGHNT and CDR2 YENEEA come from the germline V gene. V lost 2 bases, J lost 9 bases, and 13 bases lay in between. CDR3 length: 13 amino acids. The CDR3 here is CASSLSGPMPQYF. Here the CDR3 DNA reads TGTGCCAGCAGCTTATCCGGGCCTATGCCCCAGTACTTC.

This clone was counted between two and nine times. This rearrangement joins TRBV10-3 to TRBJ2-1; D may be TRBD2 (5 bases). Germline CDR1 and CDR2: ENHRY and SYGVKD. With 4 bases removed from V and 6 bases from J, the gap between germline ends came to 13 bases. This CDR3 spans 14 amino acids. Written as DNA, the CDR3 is TGTGCCATCAGTGGGGCGCCCGAGGGCAATGAGCAGTTCTTC. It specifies CAISGAPEGNEQFF.

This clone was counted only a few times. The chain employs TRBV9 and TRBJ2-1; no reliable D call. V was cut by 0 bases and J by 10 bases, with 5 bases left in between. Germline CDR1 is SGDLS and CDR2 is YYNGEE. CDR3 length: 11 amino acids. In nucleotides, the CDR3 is TGTGCCAGCAGCGTAGACGGGGAGCAGTTCTTC. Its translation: CASSVDGEQFF.

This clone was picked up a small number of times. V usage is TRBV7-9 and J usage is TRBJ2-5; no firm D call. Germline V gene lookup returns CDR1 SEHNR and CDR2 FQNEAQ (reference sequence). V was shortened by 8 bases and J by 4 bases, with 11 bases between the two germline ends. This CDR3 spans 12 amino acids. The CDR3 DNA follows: TGTGCCAGCGTAACAAGTGCAGAGACCCAGTACTTC. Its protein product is CASVTSAETQYF.

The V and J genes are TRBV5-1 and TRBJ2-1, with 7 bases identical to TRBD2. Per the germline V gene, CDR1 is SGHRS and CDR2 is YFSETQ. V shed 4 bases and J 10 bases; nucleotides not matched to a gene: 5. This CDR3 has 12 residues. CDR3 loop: CASSVQAGEQFF. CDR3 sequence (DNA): TGCGCCAGCAGCGTCCAAGCGGGAGAGCAGTTCTTC.

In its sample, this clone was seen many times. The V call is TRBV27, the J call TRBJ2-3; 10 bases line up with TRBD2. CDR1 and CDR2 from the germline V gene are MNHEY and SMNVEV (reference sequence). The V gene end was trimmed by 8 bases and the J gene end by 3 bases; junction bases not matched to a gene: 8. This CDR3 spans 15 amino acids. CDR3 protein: CASGAGGPVTDTQYF. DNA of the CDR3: TGTGCCAGCGGAGCGGGAGGGCCTGTTACAGATACGCAGTATTTT.

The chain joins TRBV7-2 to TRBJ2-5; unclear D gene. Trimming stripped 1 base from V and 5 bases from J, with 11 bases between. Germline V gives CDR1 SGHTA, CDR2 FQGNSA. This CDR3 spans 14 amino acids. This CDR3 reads CASSLDSGRETQYF. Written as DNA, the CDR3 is TGTGCCAGCAGCTTAGATTCTGGTAGGGAGACCCAGTACTTC.

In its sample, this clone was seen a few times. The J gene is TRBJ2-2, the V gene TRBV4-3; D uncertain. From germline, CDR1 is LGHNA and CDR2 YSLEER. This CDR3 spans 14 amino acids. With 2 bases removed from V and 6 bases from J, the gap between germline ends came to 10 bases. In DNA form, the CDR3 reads TGCGCCAGCAGCCAATTTTACATTCCCGGGGAGCTGTTTTTT. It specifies CASSQFYIPGELFF.

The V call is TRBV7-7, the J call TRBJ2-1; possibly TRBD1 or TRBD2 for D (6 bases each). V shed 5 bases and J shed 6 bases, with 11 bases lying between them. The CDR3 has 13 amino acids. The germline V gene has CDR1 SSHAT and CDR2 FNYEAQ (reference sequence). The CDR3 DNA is TGTGCCAGCAGCCCCCCGGGGGCCAATGAGCAGTTCTTC. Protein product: CASSPPGANEQFF.